This T cell receptor (beta chain) was sequenced in a study of technical replicates of blood from a handful of donors (dated by TCRdb to 2016 to 2017). The count of this clone is one. Its cognate antigen has yet to be identified. The sample holds no much larger clone one base away, and base qualities are not on file. The receptor library was made with the immunoSEQ multiplex PCR assay. As stored in TCRdb, this immuneACCESS dataset retains in-frame rearrangements with V and J assigned. A fraction of the clones does not appear; measured against another copy, unresolved V genes explain less than half of the discrepancy, and the remainder lacks a known reason. The sample includes 58,000 or so clones, with around 86% observed a single time. The ten largest clones add up to about 5.1% of the sample. What was sequenced was PBMCs. The clonotype comes from a human donor in good health. Some clones in this sample may be carry-over from other donors' samples.

The CDR3 reads as follows: CASGVVGTGPYEQYF. The sequenced DNA: TGTGCCAGCGGGGTGGTTGGGACAGGCCCCTACGAGCAGTACTTC. The chain is made from TRBV27 and TRBJ2-7; 8 nucleotides in the junction match TRBD1. The CDR3 has 15 amino acids, counting the end cysteine and phenylalanine. Just CDR3 DNA is preserved here, 45 bases in frame from base 1. The germline V and J ends show losses of 8 bases and 2 bases respectively, and no gene match explains 11 bases of the junction. CDR1 and CDR2, per the germline V gene (reference sequence), are MNHEY and SMNVEV.